This record covers a single TCR beta chain. The data derive from a study of blood T cell repertoires in COVID-19. As for the study in general: Some COVID-19 samples were acute and others convalescent; all came from the United States, Italy and Spain.

Seattle-derived patients entered the study during active infection and were followed longitudinally. Under the authors' procedure: Amplification from reference gene primers served as the basis for estimated nucleated cell counts. Assay used: immunoSEQ multiplex PCR; TCRdb lists only in-frame clones, some missing. The V and J calls and clone size come from that table; D and trimming were worked out from the DNA. The sample yields approximately 440,000 clones, about 91% seen once. CDR3 size: 16 residues. CDR1 is MGHDK, CDR2 SYGVNS, per germline. Trimming left V 4 bases short and J 0 bases short, with 16 bases between.

This clonotype was obtained from a woman between 45 and 60 years old with COVID-19, enrolled during active disease. The gene calls are TRBV25-1 and TRBJ2-7, with D unclear. Material: peripheral blood. The CDR3 sequence: CASSGKTRYTSYEQYF. CDR3 in DNA: TGTGCCAGCAGTGGAAAGACTCGTTATACCTCCTACGAGCAGTACTTC.